A selection of T cell receptor beta chains follows, all from one sample in a study of CD8 T cells in ankylosing spondylitis. One entry per CDR3 protein results from TCRdb running MiXCR on the 5' RACE reads. This table holds roughly 190,000 distinct CDR3 sequences, 13% found once. Sequencing was performed on blood, either unsorted or a sorted T cell fraction (not recorded which). These receptors were collected from a male donor with ankylosing spondylitis or in good health (not recorded which). Both conserved end residues are part of each CDR3. A D gene is named only where the DNA matches it firmly. Clone size is not always given. Where it is, it says once, few, many or a class for expanded clones.

j_call d_call v_call clone_size cdr3_aa cdr3_nt
TRBJ2-3 - TRBV7-9 - CASSNLALDTQYF TGTGCCAGCAGCAATCTAGCATTAGATACGCAGTATTTT
TRBJ2-2 TRBD2 TRBV5-4 - CASSLASGTVDTGELFF TGTGCCAGCAGCTTGGCTAGCGGGACCGTCGACACCGGGGAGCTGTTTTTT
TRBJ2-7 TRBD1 TRBV3-1 - CASSRRRDSSYEQYF TGTGCCAGCAGCCGACGCCGGGACAGTTCCTACGAGCAGTACTTC
TRBJ2-7 TRBD1 TRBV10-3 - CAISDTGGGYEQYF TGTGCCATCAGTGATACAGGGGGCGGCTACGAGCAGTACTTC
TRBJ2-7 - TRBV9 - CASSALGGSEQYF TGTGCCAGCAGCGCCCTGGGAGGTAGCGAGCAGTACTTC
TRBJ1-1 - TRBV7-6 - CASSPGLDTEAFF TGTGCCAGCAGCCCCGGGCTAGACACTGAAGCTTTCTTT
TRBJ2-3 - TRBV7-9 - CASTQIAWDTQYF TGTGCCAGCACCCAGATCGCCTGGGATACGCAGTATTTT
TRBJ2-5 - TRBV11-2 - CASSKDGTQYF TGTGCCAGCAGCAAAGACGGGACCCAGTACTTC
TRBJ2-3 - TRBV12-3/TRBV12-4 - CASTGARTDTQYF TGTGCCAGCACCGGGGCCCGCACAGATACGCAGTATTTT
TRBJ2-1 - TRBV6-5 few CACGDNEQFF TGTGCCTGTGGGGACAATGAGCAGTTCTTC
TRBJ2-7 - TRBV10-2 few CASSEEAVYEQYF TGCGCCAGCAGTGAGGAGGCCGTCTACGAGCAGTACTTC
TRBJ2-3 - TRBV12-3/TRBV12-4 many CASSPGLDTQYF TGTGCCAGCAGTCCGGGACTTGATACGCAGTATTTT
TRBJ1-1 - TRBV10-2 - CASSESGDTEAFF TGCGCCAGCAGTGAGTCCGGGGACACTGAAGCTTTCTTT
TRBJ1-1 - TRBV7-8 few CASSPFSGGAWTEAFF TGTGCCAGCAGCCCGTTCAGCGGGGGGGCATGGACTGAAGCTTTCTTT
TRBJ2-1 - TRBV20-1 - CSARGGEETNEQFF TGCAGTGCTAGAGGCGGCGAGGAGACCAATGAGCAGTTCTTC
TRBJ2-7 - TRBV4-1 - CASSQGLLAYEQYF TGCGCCAGCAGCCAAGGCCTTCTAGCCTACGAGCAGTACTTC
TRBJ2-3 - TRBV27 few CASRPSDTDTQYF TGTGCCAGCCGCCCAAGTGACACAGATACGCAGTATTTT
TRBJ1-5 - TRBV30 few CAWSPGTYSNQPQHF TGTGCCTGGAGTCCCGGGACATATAGCAATCAGCCCCAGCATTTT
TRBJ2-4 TRBD2 TRBV11-2 many CASSLFKGLAGAMDKNIQYF TGTGCCAGCAGCTTATTTAAAGGACTAGCGGGAGCTATGGACAAAAACATTCAGTACTTC
TRBJ2-3 - TRBV20-1 few CSARDKAAAGVEWDTQYF TGCAGTGCTAGAGATAAAGCCGCAGCGGGCGTCGAGTGGGATACGCAGTATTTT
TRBJ1-1 - TRBV11-2 - CASSLVWGGRNEAFF TGTGCCAGCAGCTTAGTTTGGGGCGGGCGCAATGAAGCTTTCTTT
TRBJ1-1 TRBD1 TRBV5-1 - CASSLGQGAFADTEAFF TGCGCCAGCAGCTTGGGACAGGGGGCCTTCGCGGACACTGAAGCTTTCTTT
TRBJ2-1 - TRBV14 few CASSRSSAFYNEQFF TGTGCCAGCAGCAGATCTAGCGCATTTTACAATGAGCAGTTCTTC
TRBJ2-3 - TRBV5-5 few CASSANGRAVDTQYF TGTGCCAGCAGCGCGAACGGGAGAGCTGTAGATACGCAGTATTTT
TRBJ2-3 TRBD2 TRBV6-1 - CATSHSGIFADTQYF TGTGCCACCTCCCACAGCGGGATTTTCGCAGATACGCAGTATTTT
TRBJ2-5 - TRBV19 - CASGSPGDLETQYF TGTGCCAGTGGTTCTCCAGGGGATCTGGAGACCCAGTACTTC
TRBJ2-7 TRBD1 TRBV30 - CAGGQGGGEQYF TGTGCCGGGGGACAGGGGGGAGGCGAGCAGTACTTC
TRBJ2-6 - TRBV6-5 - CASSYSSSGANVLTF TGTGCCAGCAGTTACTCTAGCTCTGGGGCCAACGTCCTGACTTTC
TRBJ2-5 TRBD2 TRBV20-1 few CSARVATASGYQETQYF TGCAGTGCTAGAGTTGCGACGGCTAGCGGGTACCAAGAGACCCAGTACTTC
TRBJ2-7 - TRBV2 many CASSEMGDQYEQYF TGTGCCAGCAGTGAGATGGGAGATCAGTACGAGCAGTACTTC
TRBJ2-7 TRBD1 TRBV11-2 - CASSSRTGETYEQYF TGTGCCAGCAGCTCCCGGACAGGAGAAACTTACGAGCAGTACTTC
TRBJ2-7 - TRBV5-1 few CASSFDEGDEQYF TGCGCCAGCAGCTTTGACGAAGGGGACGAGCAGTACTTC
TRBJ2-1 - TRBV6-5 - CASSYSKTGKGHEQFF TGTGCCAGCAGTTACTCGAAAACAGGGAAGGGGCATGAGCAGTTCTTC
TRBJ2-3 - TRBV11-2 - CASSFRGRSTDTQYF TGTGCCAGCAGCTTTAGGGGGAGAAGCACAGATACGCAGTATTTT
TRBJ1-1 - TRBV29-1 few CSVTNTEAFF TGCAGCGTTACTAACACTGAAGCTTTCTTT
TRBJ2-3 - TRBV4-1 - CASSHLSADTQYF TGCGCCAGCAGCCACCTTTCAGCAGATACGCAGTATTTT
TRBJ1-2 TRBD1 TRBV27 - CASSFGTGGKYGYTF TGTGCCAGCAGTTTTGGGACAGGGGGAAAGTATGGCTACACCTTC
TRBJ2-1 TRBD1 TRBV4-1 few CASSRGQGDYNEQFF TGCGCCAGCAGCCGAGGACAGGGGGACTACAATGAGCAGTTCTTC
TRBJ2-3 - TRBV10-3 many CAISESGLNTDTQYF TGTGCCATCAGTGAGTCGGGTCTAAACACAGATACGCAGTATTTT
TRBJ2-7 - TRBV5-1 - CASRGTEISYEQIF TGCGCCAGCAGAGGGACGGAGATCTCCTACGAGCAGATCTTC
TRBJ2-3 - TRBV7-9 many CASSLVLAPDTQYF TGTGCCAGCAGCTTAGTTCTAGCCCCAGATACGCAGTATTTT
TRBJ2-3 - TRBV4-1 few CASSQREDTQYF TGCGCCAGCAGCCAACGAGAGGATACGCAGTATTTT
TRBJ2-1 - TRBV29-1 many CSVETAAGYFNEQFF TGCAGCGTTGAGACCGCGGCAGGGTATTTTAATGAGCAGTTCTTC
TRBJ2-1 - TRBV27 few CASAQGSYNEQFF TGTGCCAGCGCCCAGGGCTCCTACAATGAGCAGTTCTTC
TRBJ2-2 - TRBV7-9 many CASSLSGGELFF TGTGCCAGCAGCTTATCGGGCGGGGAGCTGTTTTTT
TRBJ1-2 - TRBV3-1 - CASSQDWRWNYGYTF TGTGCCAGCAGCCAAGATTGGCGCTGGAACTATGGCTACACCTTC
TRBJ2-7 - TRBV7-9 many CASSLPGSYEQYF TGTGCCAGCAGCTTACCGGGTTCCTACGAGCAGTACTTC
TRBJ2-3 - TRBV20-1 - CSASPSPVADTQYF TGCAGTGCTTCCCCAAGCCCTGTGGCAGATACGCAGTATTTT
TRBJ2-6 TRBD1 TRBV11-1 once CAGSPPGTESSGANVLTF TGTGCCGGCAGCCCACCCGGGACAGAAAGCTCTGGGGCCAACGTCCTGACTTTC
TRBJ2-3 - TRBV20-1 - CSARVGGLDTQYF TGCAGTGCTAGAGTGGGAGGTTTAGATACGCAGTATTTT
TRBJ1-3 - TRBV10-3 few CAISESASGNTIYF TGTGCCATCAGTGAGTCAGCCTCTGGAAACACCATATATTTT
TRBJ2-7 - TRBV9 - CASSLLPDNSYEQYF TGTGCCAGCAGCCTACTCCCGGACAACTCCTACGAGCAGTACTTC
TRBJ2-7 - TRBV5-6 - CASSFDGSYEQYF TGTGCCAGCAGCTTTGACGGCTCCTACGAGCAGTACTTC